This entry lists 31 T cell receptor beta chains sequenced from one sample in a study of blood T cell repertoires in COVID-19. Profiled with immunoSEQ multiplex PCR; TCRdb holds only in-frame clones, not every one. The profile shows 150,000 to 200,000 clones, roughly 85% of them singletons. Sequenced sample: PBMCs or T cells enriched from blood (not recorded which). The origin of the receptors is a woman in her late teens or twenties who had recovered from COVID-19.

This clone was counted between two and nine times. The chain employs TRBV7-9 and TRBJ1-3, with D unclear. The germline V and J ends were trimmed by 5 bases and 1 base, with 9 bases remaining between them. Germline-derived CDR1 and CDR2 are SEHNR and FQNEAQ (reference sequence). CDR3 size: 14 residues. The CDR3 coding sequence is TGTGCCAGCAGCACCTCGGGATCTGGAAACACCATATATTTT. Protein: CASSTSGSGNTIYF.

This sequence joins TRBV28 and TRBJ1-6; no clear D. The CDR3 length is 13 residues. V lost 7 bases, J lost 7 bases, and 11 bases lay in between. The germline CDR1 and CDR2 sequences are MDHEN and SYDVKM. DNA for the CDR3: TGTGCCAGCACCCGAAGAGGCAATTCACCCCTCCACTTT. Translated: CASTRRGNSPLHF.

This clone was seen once. The J gene is TRBJ1-1, the V gene TRBV7-6; 7 bases are shared with TRBD1. Germline V CDR1 and CDR2: SGHVS, FNYEAQ. With V trimmed by 5 bases and J by 4 bases, 4 bases remained unmatched. The CDR3 is made up of 13 amino acids. CDR3 nucleotide sequence: TGTGCCAGCAGCCTTAACAGGGGCACTGAAGCTTTCTTT. Translation: CASSLNRGTEAFF.

The CDR3 is CASSLAPQQFF. CDR3 sequence (DNA): TGCGCCAGCAGTCTCGCGCCCCAGCAGTTCTTC. This rearrangement joins TRBV5-1 to TRBJ2-1; D not certain. Germline CDR1 is SGHRS and CDR2 is YFSETQ. This CDR3 comprises 11 residues. V was pared by 5 bases and J by 11 bases, with 11 bases between.

The J gene is TRBJ2-7, the V gene TRBV6-5; 7 bases fit TRBD1. V shed 10 bases, J shed 2 bases, and the junction held 8 bases outside the gene matches. CDR1 and CDR2 from the germline V gene are MNHEY and SVGAGI. There are 13 residues in the CDR3. CDR3 residues: CAIRDSATYEQYF. The CDR3 nucleotides read TGTGCCATCCGGGACAGCGCTACCTACGAGCAGTACTTC.

CDR3 amino acids: CASSTQGVNQPQHF. The CDR3 bases are TGTGCCAGCAGCACCCAGGGGGTAAATCAGCCCCAGCATTTT. The gene calls are TRBV2 and TRBJ1-5; 7 bases match TRBD1. CDR1 is SNHLY and CDR2 is FYNNEI in the germline V gene. Trimming at V came to 6 bases and at J to 4 bases, leaving 6 bases not matched to a gene. CDR3 length equals 14 residues.

The chain recombines TRBV29-1 with TRBJ1-1, with unresolved D. Looked up from germline, CDR1 is SQVTM and CDR2 is ANQGSEA. V was clipped by 4 bases and J by 0 bases, with 9 bases between them. This CDR3 has 13 amino acids. The CDR3 reads CSVAGGLNTEAFF. The CDR3 bases are TGCAGCGTTGCGGGTGGGTTGAACACTGAAGCTTTCTTT.

The genes are TRBV3-1 (or the pseudogene TRBV3-2) and TRBJ2-5; D perhaps matches TRBD2 (5 bases). This CDR3 comprises 16 residues. Trimming took off 0 bases at V and 3 bases at J, with 14 bases between the two ends. Germline CDR1 LGHDT, CDR2 YNNKEL (reference sequence). The CDR3 nucleotides read TGTGCCAGCAGCCAAGAGATTCGCAGCGGAAAAGAGACCCAGTACTTC. Residues: CASSQEIRSGKETQYF.

The chain is built from TRBV5-1 and TRBJ1-1; D is unclear. Germline lookup yields CDR1 SGHRS and CDR2 YFSETQ. This CDR3 has 14 residues. Trimming cost V 0 bases and J 7 bases, with 13 bases left between them. The CDR3 region has the DNA TGCGCCAGCAGCTTGGGACAACTTGGGAGTGAAGCTTTCTTT. Translating it yields CASSLGQLGSEAFF.

The chain links TRBV5-1 to TRBJ1-1; D may be TRBD1 (5 bases). The CDR3 runs to 15 residues. Trimming cost V 4 bases and J 3 bases, with 16 bases left between them. Germline CDR1 is SGHRS and CDR2 is YFSETQ. The CDR3, as DNA: TGCGCCAGCAGCACTCTTTCTCCAGGGCACACTGAAGCTTTCTTT. The encoded protein is CASSTLSPGHTEAFF.

The chain is built from TRBV4-2 and TRBJ2-7; D is undetermined. V was cut by 1 base and J by 3 bases, with 16 bases left in between. Germline V gives CDR1 LGHNA, CDR2 YNFKEQ. This CDR3 region has 16 residues. The CDR3 spells CASSQVREVADYEQYF. The CDR3 DNA reads as TGTGCCAGCAGCCAAGTACGCGAGGTAGCTGACTACGAGCAGTACTTC.

The gene calls are TRBV11-2 and TRBJ2-5, with TRBD2 matching 7 bases. V trimming: 1 base; J trimming: 0 bases; junction bases outside the gene matches: 5. The CDR3 sequence is 16 residues long. CDR1 is SGHAT, CDR2 FQNNGV, per germline. CDR3 amino acids: CASSLVGGMYQETQYF. CDR3 coding DNA: TGTGCCAGCAGCTTAGTCGGGGGGATGTACCAAGAGACCCAGTACTTC.

The genes are TRBV30 and TRBJ1-3, with a tentative D call TRBD1 (5 bases). The CDR3 has 15 residues. With 2 bases removed from V and 0 bases from J, the gap between germline ends came to 11 bases. Germline lookup yields CDR1 GTSNPN and CDR2 SVGIG (reference sequence). The CDR3 nucleotides are TGTGCCTGGAGTAGGGGCGGGAGCTCTGGAAACACCATATATTTT. It translates to CAWSRGGSSGNTIYF.

The rearrangement uses TRBV28 and TRBJ2-1; 7 nucleotides align to TRBD2. The CDR3 is made up of 14 amino acids. Germline values: CDR1 MDHEN, CDR2 SYDVKM. Trimming cost V 3 bases and J 3 bases; bases outside gene matches: 2. Here the CDR3 reads CASSLRENYNEQFF. The CDR3 nucleotides read TGTGCCAGCAGTTTGCGGGAGAACTACAATGAGCAGTTCTTC.

The V and J genes are TRBV18 and TRBJ2-7, with a tentative D call TRBD2 (5 bases). This CDR3 has 16 amino acids. Germline V gene data show CDR1 as KGHSH and CDR2 as LQKENI. V lost 2 bases, J lost 3 bases, and 17 bases lay in between. The CDR3, as DNA: TGTGCCAGCTCACCAGAGGGTGGGTCTCCATTCTACGAGCAGTACTTC. This codes for CASSPEGGSPFYEQYF.

V and J are TRBV15 and TRBJ1-1, with unresolved D. The ends were cut back, 6 bases at V and 2 bases at J, with 13 bases in the middle. The CDR3 has 14 residues. Germline V gene data show CDR1 as LNHNV and CDR2 as YYDKDF (reference sequence). The CDR3 here is CATSRNRINTEAFF. The CDR3, as DNA: TGTGCCACCAGTAGAAACAGAATAAACACTGAAGCTTTCTTT.

Here the CDR3 reads CASSAGLADTDTQYF. The CDR3, as DNA: TGTGCCAGCAGCGCGGGACTAGCGGACACAGATACGCAGTATTTT. The rearrangement uses TRBV9 and TRBJ2-3; 11 positions match TRBD2. The CDR3 length is 15 residues. Per the germline V gene, CDR1 is SGDLS and CDR2 is YYNGEE. Trimming removed 3 bases from V and 2 bases from J; junction bases left unmatched: 2. The full variable domain, completed using reference TRBV9 and TRBJ2-3, is DSGVTQTPKHLITATGQRVTLRCSPRSGDLSVYWYQQSLDQGLQFLIQYYNGEERAKGNILERFSAQQFPDLHSELNLSSLELGDSALYFCASSAGLADTDTQYFGPGTRLTVL.

This chain connects TRBV5-6 to TRBJ1-1; 8 bases align to TRBD1. The CDR3 runs 16 residues. Germline lookup yields CDR1 SGHDT and CDR2 YYEEEE. J was trimmed by 1 base and V by 3 bases; bases with no gene match: 8. The CDR3: CASSSHRGDSNTEAFF. The DNA for the CDR3 is TGTGCCAGCAGCTCCCACAGGGGGGACTCGAACACTGAAGCTTTCTTT.

The chain couples TRBV6-1 to TRBJ1-2; D possibly corresponds to TRBD1 (6 bases). The germline CDR1 and CDR2 sequences are MNHNS and SASEGT. This CDR3 is built from 15 residues. The V gene lost 0 bases and the J gene lost 8 bases, with 16 bases spanning the gap. CDR3 DNA: TGTGCCAGCAGTGAAGCGGATGGGTACAGGGAGGGCTACACCTTC. Translated, it gives CASSEADGYREGYTF.

This chain links TRBV7-8 with TRBJ2-7; 9 positions agree with TRBD1. J gave up 4 bases and V 7 bases, and 8 bases lay outside the gene matches. Germline CDR1 SGHVS, CDR2 FQNEAQ. This CDR3 is built from 14 residues. CDR3 bases: TGTGCCAGCACTTTTGAGGGACAGGGTTACGAGCAGTACTTC. Translation: CASTFEGQGYEQYF.

This clone was detected only a few times. The chain uses TRBV11-2 and TRBJ2-7; D is unresolved. With 2 bases removed from V and 9 bases from J, the gap between germline ends came to 8 bases. Looked up from germline, CDR1 is SGHAT and CDR2 is FQNNGV. The CDR3 has 11 residues. In DNA form, the CDR3 reads TGTGCCAGCAGCTTAAACGGCGGGCAGTACTTC. This gives the protein CASSLNGGQYF. Full variable domain (remainder filled in from reference TRBV11-2 and TRBJ2-7): EAGVAQSPRYKIIEKRQSVAFWCNPISGHATLYWYQQILGQGPKLLIQFQNNGVVDDSQLPKDRFSAERLKGVDSTLKIQPAKLEDSAVYLCASSLNGGQYFGPGTRLTVT.

The chain is built from TRBV28 and TRBJ1-2, with unresolved D. Germline CDR1 MDHEN, CDR2 SYDVKM. The V end lost 4 bases, the J end lost 6 bases, and 9 bases lay between the germline ends. CDR3 length: 12 amino acids. The CDR3 is CASSSPVDGYTF. CDR3 coding DNA: TGTGCCAGCAGTTCCCCGGTTGATGGCTACACCTTC.

V usage is TRBV5-4 and J usage is TRBJ2-1; 9 bases align to TRBD2. The CDR3 totals 15 residues. V was pared by 4 bases and J by 0 bases, with 2 bases of the junction left unmatched. Germline CDR1 reads SGHNT; CDR2 reads YYREEE (reference sequence). The DNA of the CDR3 is TGTGCCAGCAGCCTAGCGGGATTCTCCTACAATGAGCAGTTCTTC. Translation gives CASSLAGFSYNEQFF.

The chain uses TRBV30 and TRBJ2-7; 10 bases are a match to TRBD2. Trimming removed 2 bases from V and 7 bases from J; junction bases left unmatched: 8. Germline CDR1 and CDR2: GTSNPN and SVGIG (reference sequence). This CDR3 contains 14 residues. Here the CDR3 DNA reads TGTGCCTGGAGTCCAAGCGGGAGGGCCGGGGAGCAGTACTTC. Protein product: CAWSPSGRAGEQYF.

The gene calls are TRBV2 and TRBJ1-3; D is unclear. Deletions cut 6 bases from V and 6 bases from J, with 12 bases between. The germline CDR1 and CDR2 sequences are SNHLY and FYNNEI. The CDR3 is 13 amino acids. For the CDR3, the DNA is TGTGCCAGCAGCCAACGGACTATAAACACCATATATTTT. This sequence encodes CASSQRTINTIYF.

The gene calls are TRBV6-4 and TRBJ2-3; 10 positions match TRBD2. V shed 2 bases, J shed 4 bases, and the junction held 3 bases outside the gene matches. This CDR3 comprises 15 residues. Germline CDR1 reads MRHNA; CDR2 reads SNTAGT. CDR3 in amino acids: CASSDGAGGSDTQYF. The CDR3 region has the DNA TGTGCCAGCAGTGACGGAGCGGGGGGGTCAGATACGCAGTATTTT.

The chain is built from TRBV27 and TRBJ1-2; D gene uncertain. The CDR3 runs 13 residues. Trimming took off 1 base at V and 4 bases at J, with 7 bases between the two ends. CDR1 and CDR2 (germline): MNHEY, SMNVEV (reference sequence). The CDR3 is CASSLYSGYGYTF. CDR3 DNA: TGTGCCAGCAGTTTATATTCAGGCTATGGCTACACCTTC.

The chain carries TRBV6-5 and TRBJ1-2, with D perhaps matching TRBD1 (5 bases). V dropped 2 bases and J dropped 4 bases, with 14 bases sitting between them. The CDR3 length is 15 residues. The germline CDR1 and CDR2 sequences are MNHEY and SVGAGI. The CDR3 nucleotides are TGTGCCAGCAGTTACCGGGACTCAGATCCCTATGGCTACACCTTC. Amino acid sequence: CASSYRDSDPYGYTF.

The chain employs TRBV9 and TRBJ1-2; weak D call: TRBD1 (6 bases). Germline values: CDR1 SGDLS, CDR2 YYNGEE. The CDR3 length is 17 residues. Trimming removed 3 bases at V and 6 bases at J, with 24 bases between. The CDR3 region is CASSEAGAGHILNGYTF. The CDR3, as DNA: TGTGCCAGCAGCGAGGCGGGGGCAGGCCATATTCTTAATGGCTACACCTTC.

This rearrangement joins TRBV7-9 to TRBJ2-7; 8 positions agree with TRBD2. Germline lookup yields CDR1 SEHNR and CDR2 FQNEAQ (reference sequence). V shed 6 bases and J 3 bases; nucleotides not matched to a gene: 4. The CDR3 is made up of 13 amino acids. CDR3 amino acids: CASSSGNGYEQYF. CDR3 in DNA: TGTGCCAGCAGTAGCGGGAACGGCTACGAGCAGTACTTC. Full variable domain (missing parts from reference TRBV7-9 and TRBJ2-7): DTGVSQNPRHKITKRGQNVTFRCDPISEHNRLYWYRQTLGQGPEFLTYFQNEAQLEKSRLLSDRFSAERPKGSFSTLEIQRTEQGDSAMYLCASSSGNGYEQYFGPGTRLTVT.

V gene TRBV2 combines with J gene TRBJ1-4; 8 bases agree with TRBD1. The germline gives CDR1 SNHLY, CDR2 FYNNEI. This CDR3 contains 16 residues. After removal of 4 bases from V and 2 bases from J, the junction contained 6 bases not matched to a gene. The CDR3, as DNA: TGTGCCAGCAGTGCCGGCAGGACAGGGACTAATGAAAAACTGTTTTTT. The encoded protein is CASSAGRTGTNEKLFF.